The text below deals with one T cell receptor beta chain. The data were taken from a study of OX40 agonist ivuxolimab in advanced cancers. Here immunoSEQ multiplex PCR was the method, and the copy in TCRdb shows in-frame clones only, minus some. The table has about 55,000 clones, approximately 83% seen once; the top ten hold roughly 13%. The CDR3 is 14 residues long. Trimming removed 2 bases from V and 3 bases from J, with 11 bases in between. CDR1 and CDR2 from the germline V gene are KGHSH and LQKENI. The input for sequencing was CD4+ or CD8+ T cells sorted from blood, taken in a trial of the OX40 agonist ivuxolimab. The clonotype comes from an adult with an advanced solid tumor such as melanoma, head and neck, liver or kidney cancer. The V call is TRBV18, the J call TRBJ2-7; no clear D. For the CDR3, the DNA is TGTGCCAGCTCACCAGAAACAGAGAGCTACGAGCAGTACTTC. Its translation is CASSPETESYEQYF.